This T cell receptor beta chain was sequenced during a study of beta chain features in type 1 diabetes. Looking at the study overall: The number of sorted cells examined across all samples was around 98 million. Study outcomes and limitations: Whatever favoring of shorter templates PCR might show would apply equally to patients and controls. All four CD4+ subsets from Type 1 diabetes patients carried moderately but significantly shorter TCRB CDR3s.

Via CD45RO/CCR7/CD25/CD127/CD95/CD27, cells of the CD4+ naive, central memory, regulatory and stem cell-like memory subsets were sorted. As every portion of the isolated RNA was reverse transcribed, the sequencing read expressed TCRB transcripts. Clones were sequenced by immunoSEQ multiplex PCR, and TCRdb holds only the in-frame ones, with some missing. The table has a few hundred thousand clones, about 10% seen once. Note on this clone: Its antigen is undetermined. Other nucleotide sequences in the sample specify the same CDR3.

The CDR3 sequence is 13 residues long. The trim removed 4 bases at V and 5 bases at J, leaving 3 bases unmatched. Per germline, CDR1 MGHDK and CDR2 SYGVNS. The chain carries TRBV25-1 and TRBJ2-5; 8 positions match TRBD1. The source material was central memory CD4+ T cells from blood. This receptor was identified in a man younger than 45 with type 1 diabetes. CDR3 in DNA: TGTGCCAGCAGTGGACAGGGGACGGAGACCCAGTACTTC. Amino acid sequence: CASSGQGTETQYF.